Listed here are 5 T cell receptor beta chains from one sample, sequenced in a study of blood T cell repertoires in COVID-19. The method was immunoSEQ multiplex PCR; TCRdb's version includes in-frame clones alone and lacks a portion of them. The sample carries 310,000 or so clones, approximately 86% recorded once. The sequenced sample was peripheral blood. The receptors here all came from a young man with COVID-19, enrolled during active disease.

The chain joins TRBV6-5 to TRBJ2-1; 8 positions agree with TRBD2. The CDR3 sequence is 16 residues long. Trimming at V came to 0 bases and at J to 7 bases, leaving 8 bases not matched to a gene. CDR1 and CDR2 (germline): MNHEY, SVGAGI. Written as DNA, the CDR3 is TGTGCCAGCAGTTACTCGAACGGGAGGGCAGGGAATGAGCAGTTCTTC. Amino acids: CASSYSNGRAGNEQFF.

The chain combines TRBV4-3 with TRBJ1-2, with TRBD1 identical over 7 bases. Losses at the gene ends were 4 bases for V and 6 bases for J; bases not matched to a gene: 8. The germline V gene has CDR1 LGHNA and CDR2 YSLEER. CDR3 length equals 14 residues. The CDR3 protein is CASSPDTGVDGYTF. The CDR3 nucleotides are TGCGCCAGCAGCCCCGACACAGGGGTAGATGGCTACACCTTC.

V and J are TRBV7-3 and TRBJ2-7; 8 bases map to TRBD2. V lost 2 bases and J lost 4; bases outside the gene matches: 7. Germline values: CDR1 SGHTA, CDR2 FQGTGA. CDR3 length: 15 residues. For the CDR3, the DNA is TGTGCCAGCAGCTTAGAGACAGCGGGAGCTTACGAGCAGTACTTC. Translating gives CASSLETAGAYEQYF.

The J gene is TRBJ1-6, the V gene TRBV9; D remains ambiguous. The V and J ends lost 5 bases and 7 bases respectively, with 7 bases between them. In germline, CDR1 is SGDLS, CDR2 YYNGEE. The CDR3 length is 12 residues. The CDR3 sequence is CASSLGNSPLHF. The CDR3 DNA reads TGTGCCAGCAGTCTGGGCAATTCACCCCTCCACTTT. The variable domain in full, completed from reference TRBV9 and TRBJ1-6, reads DSGVTQTPKHLITATGQRVTLRCSPRSGDLSVYWYQQSLDQGLQFLIQYYNGEERAKGNILERFSAQQFPDLHSELNLSSLELGDSALYFCASSLGNSPLHFGNGTRLTVT.

CDR3 sequence (DNA): TGTGCCAGCAGCCTACAGGGGGGCTCCTACAATGAGCAGTTCTTC. This gives the protein CASSLQGGSYNEQFF. The V and J genes are TRBV7-9 and TRBJ2-1; the match to TRBD1 covers 8 bases. CDR3 size: 15 residues. Germline V gives CDR1 SEHNR, CDR2 FQNEAQ (reference sequence). With 5 bases clipped from V and 0 bases from J, the junction kept 3 bases outside the gene matches.